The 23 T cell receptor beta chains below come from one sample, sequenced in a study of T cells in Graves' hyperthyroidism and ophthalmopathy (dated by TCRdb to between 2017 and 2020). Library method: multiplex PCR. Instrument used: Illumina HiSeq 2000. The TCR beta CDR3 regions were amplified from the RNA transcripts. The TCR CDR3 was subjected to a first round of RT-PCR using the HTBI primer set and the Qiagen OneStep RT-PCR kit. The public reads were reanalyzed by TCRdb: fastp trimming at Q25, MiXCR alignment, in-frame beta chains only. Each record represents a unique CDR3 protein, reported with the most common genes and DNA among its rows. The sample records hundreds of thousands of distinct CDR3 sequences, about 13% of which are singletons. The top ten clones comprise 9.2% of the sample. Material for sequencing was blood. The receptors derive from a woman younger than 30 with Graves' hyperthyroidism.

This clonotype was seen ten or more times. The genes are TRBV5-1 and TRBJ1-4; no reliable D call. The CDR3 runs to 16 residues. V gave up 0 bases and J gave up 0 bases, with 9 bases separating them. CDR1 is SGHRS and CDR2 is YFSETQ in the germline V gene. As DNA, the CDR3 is TGCGCCAGCAGCTTGGCCTTAAGGGCAACTAATGAAAAACTGTTTTTT. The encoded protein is CASSLALRATNEKLFF.

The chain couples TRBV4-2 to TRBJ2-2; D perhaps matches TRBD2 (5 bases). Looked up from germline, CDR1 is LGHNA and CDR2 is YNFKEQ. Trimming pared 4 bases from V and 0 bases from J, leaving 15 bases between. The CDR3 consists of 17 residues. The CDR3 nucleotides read TGTGCCAGCAGCCTCATGGAGGCTACAACGAACACCGGGGAGCTGTTTTTT. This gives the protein CASSLMEATTNTGELFF.

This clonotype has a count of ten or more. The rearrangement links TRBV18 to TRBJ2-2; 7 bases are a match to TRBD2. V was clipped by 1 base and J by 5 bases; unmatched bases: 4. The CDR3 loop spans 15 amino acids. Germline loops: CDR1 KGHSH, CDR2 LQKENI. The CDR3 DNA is TGTGCCAGCTCACCACGGGAGGGACGGACCGGGGAGCTGTTTTTT. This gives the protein CASSPREGRTGELFF.

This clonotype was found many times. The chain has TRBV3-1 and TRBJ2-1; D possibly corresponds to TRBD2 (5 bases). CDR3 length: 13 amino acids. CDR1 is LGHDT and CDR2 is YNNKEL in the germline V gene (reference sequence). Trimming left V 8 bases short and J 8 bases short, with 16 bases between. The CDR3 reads CASGRPVTDEQFF. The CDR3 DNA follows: TGTGCCAGCGGGAGACCGGTTACGGATGAGCAGTTCTTC.

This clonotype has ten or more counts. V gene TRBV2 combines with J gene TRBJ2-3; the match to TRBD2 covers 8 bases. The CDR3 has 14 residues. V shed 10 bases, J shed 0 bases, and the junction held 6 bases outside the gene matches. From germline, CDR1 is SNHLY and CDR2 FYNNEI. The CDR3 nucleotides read TGTGCCACCTCTTTAGCGGGGAGCACAGATACGCAGTATTTT. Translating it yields CATSLAGSTDTQYF.

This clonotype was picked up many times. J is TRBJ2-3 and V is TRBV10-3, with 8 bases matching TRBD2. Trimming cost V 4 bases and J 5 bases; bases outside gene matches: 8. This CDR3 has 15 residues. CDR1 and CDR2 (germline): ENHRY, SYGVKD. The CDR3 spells CAISGLAGGGDTQYF. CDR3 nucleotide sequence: TGTGCCATCAGTGGGCTAGCGGGCGGTGGAGATACGCAGTATTTT.

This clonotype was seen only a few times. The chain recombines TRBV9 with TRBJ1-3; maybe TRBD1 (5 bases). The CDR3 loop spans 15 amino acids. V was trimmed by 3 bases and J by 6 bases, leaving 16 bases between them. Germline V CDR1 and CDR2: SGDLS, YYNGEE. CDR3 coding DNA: TGTGCCAGCAGCGCGCGGGGCCGATCCGCAAACACCATATATTTT. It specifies CASSARGRSANTIYF.

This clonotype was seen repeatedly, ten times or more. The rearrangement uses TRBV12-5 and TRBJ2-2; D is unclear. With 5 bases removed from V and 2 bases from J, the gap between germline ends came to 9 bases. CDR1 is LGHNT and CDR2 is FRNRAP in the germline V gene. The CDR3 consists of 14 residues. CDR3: CASGRFGNTGELFF. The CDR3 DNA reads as TGTGCTAGTGGTAGGTTCGGAAACACCGGGGAGCTGTTTTTT. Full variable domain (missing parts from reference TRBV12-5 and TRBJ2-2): DARVTQTPRHKVTEMGQEVTMRCQPILGHNTVFWYRQTMMQGLELLAYFRNRAPLDDSGMPKDRFSAEMPDATLATLKIQPSEPRDSAVYFCASGRFGNTGELFFGEGSRLTVL.

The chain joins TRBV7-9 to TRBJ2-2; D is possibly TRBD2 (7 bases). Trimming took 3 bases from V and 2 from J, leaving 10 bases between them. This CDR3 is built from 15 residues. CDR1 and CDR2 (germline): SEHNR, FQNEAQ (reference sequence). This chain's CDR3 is CASSFGGRNTGELFF. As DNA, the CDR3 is TGTGCCAGCAGCTTCGGGGGGCGAAACACCGGGGAGCTGTTTTTT.

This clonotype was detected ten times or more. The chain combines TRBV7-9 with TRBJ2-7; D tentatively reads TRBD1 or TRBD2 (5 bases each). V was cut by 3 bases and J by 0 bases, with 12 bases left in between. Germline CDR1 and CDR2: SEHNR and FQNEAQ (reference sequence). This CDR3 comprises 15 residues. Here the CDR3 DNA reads TGTGCCAGCAGCTTTGCTTACGGGACCTCCTACGAGCAGTACTTC. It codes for CASSFAYGTSYEQYF.

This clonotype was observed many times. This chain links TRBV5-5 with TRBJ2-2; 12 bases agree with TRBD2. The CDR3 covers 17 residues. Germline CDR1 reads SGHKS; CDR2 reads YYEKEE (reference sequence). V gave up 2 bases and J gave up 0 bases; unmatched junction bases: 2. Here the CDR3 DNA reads TGTGCCAGCAGCTTTGCTAGCGGGAGGGCGAACACCGGGGAGCTGTTTTTT. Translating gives CASSFASGRANTGELFF. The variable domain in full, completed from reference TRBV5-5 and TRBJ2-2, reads DAGVTQSPTHLIKTRGQQVTLRCSPISGHKSVSWYQQVLGQGPQFIFQYYEKEERGRGNFPDRFSARQFPNYSSELNVNALLLGDSALYLCASSFASGRANTGELFFGEGSRLTVL.

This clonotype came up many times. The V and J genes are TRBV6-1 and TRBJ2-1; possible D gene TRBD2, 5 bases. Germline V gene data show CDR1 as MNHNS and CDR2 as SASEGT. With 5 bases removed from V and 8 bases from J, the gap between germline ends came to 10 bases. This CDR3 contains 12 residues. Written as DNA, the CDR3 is TGTGCCAGCAGTCCGACCGGGGATGAGCAGTTCTTC. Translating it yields CASSPTGDEQFF.

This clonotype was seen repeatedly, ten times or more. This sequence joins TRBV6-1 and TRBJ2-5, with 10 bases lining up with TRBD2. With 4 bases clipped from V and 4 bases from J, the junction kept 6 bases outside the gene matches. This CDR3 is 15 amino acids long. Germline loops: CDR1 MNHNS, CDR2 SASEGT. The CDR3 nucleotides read TGTGCCAGCAGTGGGACTAGCGGACCCCTAGAGACCCAGTACTTC. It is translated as CASSGTSGPLETQYF.

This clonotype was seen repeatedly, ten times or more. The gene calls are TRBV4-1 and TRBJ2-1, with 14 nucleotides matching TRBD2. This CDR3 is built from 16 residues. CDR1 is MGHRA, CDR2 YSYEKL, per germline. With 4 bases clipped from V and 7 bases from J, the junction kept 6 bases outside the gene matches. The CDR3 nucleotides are TGCGCCAGCAGCCTACCGGGACTAGCGGGAGAGAATGAGCAGTTCTTC. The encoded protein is CASSLPGLAGENEQFF.

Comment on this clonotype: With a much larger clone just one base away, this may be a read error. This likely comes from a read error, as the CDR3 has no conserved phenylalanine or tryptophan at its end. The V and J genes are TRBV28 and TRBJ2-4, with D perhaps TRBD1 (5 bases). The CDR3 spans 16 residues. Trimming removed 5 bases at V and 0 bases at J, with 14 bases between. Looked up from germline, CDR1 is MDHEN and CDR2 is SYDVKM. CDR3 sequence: CASSPRRQLAKNIQYL. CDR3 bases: TGTGCCAGCAGTCCGAGGAGACAGCTAGCCAAAAACATTCAGTACCTC.

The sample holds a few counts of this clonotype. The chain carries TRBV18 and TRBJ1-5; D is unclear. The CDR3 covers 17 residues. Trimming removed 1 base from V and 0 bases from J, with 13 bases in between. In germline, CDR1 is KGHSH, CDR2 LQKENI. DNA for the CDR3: TGTGCCAGCTCACCACGGGGAGGCCCTCCTAGCAATCAGCCCCAGCATTTT. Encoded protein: CASSPRGGPPSNQPQHF.

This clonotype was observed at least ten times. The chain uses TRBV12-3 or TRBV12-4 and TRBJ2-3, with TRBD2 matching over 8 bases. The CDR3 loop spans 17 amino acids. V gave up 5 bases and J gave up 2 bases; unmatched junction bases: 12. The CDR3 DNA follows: TGTGCCAGCAGTCTACCTCCGGGGGGGTCTGACACAGATACGCAGTATTTT. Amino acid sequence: CASSLPPGGSDTDTQYF.

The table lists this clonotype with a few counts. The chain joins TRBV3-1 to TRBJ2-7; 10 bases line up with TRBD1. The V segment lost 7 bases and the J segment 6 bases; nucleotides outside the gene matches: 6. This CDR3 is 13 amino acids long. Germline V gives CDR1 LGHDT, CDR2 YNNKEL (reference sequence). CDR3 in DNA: TGTGCCAGCAACGGGACAGGGGTGGGCGAGCAGTACTTC. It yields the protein CASNGTGVGEQYF.

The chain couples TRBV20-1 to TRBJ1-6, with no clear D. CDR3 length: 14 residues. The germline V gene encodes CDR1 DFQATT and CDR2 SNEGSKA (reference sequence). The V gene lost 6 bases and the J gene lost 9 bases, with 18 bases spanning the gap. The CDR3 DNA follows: TGCAGTGCCTCCCCCCGGACGGAGGGTTCACCCCTCCACTTT. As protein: CSASPRTEGSPLHF.

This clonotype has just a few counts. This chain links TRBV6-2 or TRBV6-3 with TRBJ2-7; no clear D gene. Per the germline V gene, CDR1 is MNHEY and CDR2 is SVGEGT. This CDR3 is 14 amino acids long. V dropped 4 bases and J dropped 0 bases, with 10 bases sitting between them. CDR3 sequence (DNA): TGTGCCAGCAGTTCAGGTTCTTTCTCCTACGAGCAGTACTTC. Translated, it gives CASSSGSFSYEQYF.

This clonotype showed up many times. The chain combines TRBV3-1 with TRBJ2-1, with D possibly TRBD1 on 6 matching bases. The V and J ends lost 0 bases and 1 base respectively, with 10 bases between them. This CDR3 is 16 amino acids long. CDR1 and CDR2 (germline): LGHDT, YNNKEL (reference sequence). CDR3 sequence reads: CASSQDVTGSYNEQFF. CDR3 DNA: TGTGCCAGCAGCCAAGACGTCACAGGGTCCTACAATGAGCAGTTCTTC.

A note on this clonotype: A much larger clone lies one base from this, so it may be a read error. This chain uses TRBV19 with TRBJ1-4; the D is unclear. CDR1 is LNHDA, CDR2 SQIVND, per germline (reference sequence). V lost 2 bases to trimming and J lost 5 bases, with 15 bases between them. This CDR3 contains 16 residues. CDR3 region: CASSISGMGANEKLFF. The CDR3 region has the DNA TGTGCCAGTAGTATAAGCGGGATGGGCGCCAATGAAAAACTGTTTTTT.

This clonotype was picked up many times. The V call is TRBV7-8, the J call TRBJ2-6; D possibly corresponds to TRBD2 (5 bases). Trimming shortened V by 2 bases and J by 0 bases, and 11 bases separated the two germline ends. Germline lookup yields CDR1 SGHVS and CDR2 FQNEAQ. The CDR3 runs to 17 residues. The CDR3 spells CASSLRDGLSGANVLTF. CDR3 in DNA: TGTGCCAGCAGCTTACGAGACGGACTCTCTGGGGCCAACGTCCTGACTTTC. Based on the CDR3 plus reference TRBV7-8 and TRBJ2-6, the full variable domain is GAGVSQSPRYKVAKRGQDVALRCDPISGHVSLFWYQQALGQGPEFLTYFQNEAQLDKSGLPSDRFFAERPEGSVSTLKIQRTQQEDSAVYLCASSLRDGLSGANVLTFGAGSRLTVL.